The 18 T cell receptor beta chains reported below all come from one sample, sequenced in a study of T cell repertoires in cytomegalovirus infection. No antigen has been assigned to these receptors. A single record per CDR3 protein comes from TCRdb applying MiXCR to the reads. The sample consists of 550,000 to 700,000 distinct CDR3 sequences, about 39% of them appearing once. Sequenced here: cultured PBMCs, sampled from culture after CMV antigen stimulation. Receptor source: a human donor in good health (CMV status not recorded). Some clones in this sample may be carry-over from other donors' samples.

CDR3 sequence: CASSPLSLGEKLFF. In nucleotides, the CDR3 is TGTGCCAGCAGCCCCCTTTCTTTAGGCGAAAAACTGTTTTTT. V is TRBV7-2 and J is TRBJ1-4, with D unclear. The CDR3 extends over 14 amino acids. Germline CDR1 is SGHTA and CDR2 is FQGNSA. V lost 5 bases to trimming and J lost 8 bases, with 15 bases between them.

V is TRBV5-6 and J is TRBJ2-1, with D tentatively TRBD1 or TRBD2 (6 bases each). The CDR3 totals 15 residues. Trimming took off 4 bases at V and 0 bases at J, with 11 bases between the two ends. Germline CDR1 SGHDT, CDR2 YYEEEE. CDR3 sequence (DNA): TGTGCCAGCAGCCGGGGGCAGGTCTCCTACAATGAGCAGTTCTTC. Protein product: CASSRGQVSYNEQFF. Filled out from reference TRBV5-6 and TRBJ2-1, the complete variable domain reads DAGVTQSPTHLIKTRGQQVTLRCSPKSGHDTVSWYQQALGQGPQFIFQYYEEEERQRGNFPDRFSGHQFPNYSSELNVNALLLGDSALYLCASSRGQVSYNEQFFGPGTRLTVL.

A few counts support this clonotype. The chain is built from TRBV4-1 and TRBJ1-2; D might be TRBD1 (5 bases). Per the germline V gene, CDR1 is MGHRA and CDR2 is YSYEKL. The ends were cut back, 4 bases at V and 2 bases at J, with 17 bases in the middle. There are 16 residues in the CDR3. The CDR3 DNA follows: TGCGCCAGCAGCCGGCGGGGGGATGAATTGAACTATGGCTACACCTTC. Amino acids: CASSRRGDELNYGYTF.

The gene calls are TRBV6-2 or TRBV6-3 and TRBJ2-3; TRBD1 might be the D (6 bases). CDR1 is MNHEY, CDR2 SVGEGT, per germline. The CDR3 loop spans 14 amino acids. V was cut by 6 bases and J by 6 bases, with 16 bases left in between. CDR3 coding DNA: TGTGCCAGCAGACTACAGGGAATGCAGGATACGCAGTATTTT. This codes for CASRLQGMQDTQYF.

The rearrangement links TRBV4-2 to TRBJ2-4; TRBD1 aligns across 7 bases. CDR3 size: 18 residues. V was clipped by 0 bases and J by 0 bases; unmatched bases: 8. CDR1 is LGHNA, CDR2 YNFKEQ, per germline. The CDR3 nucleotides read TGTGCCAGCAGCCAAGAACCTCCCCGACAGGGAGCCAAAAACATTCAGTACTTC. Protein sequence: CASSQEPPRQGAKNIQYF.

This clonotype was counted only a few times. The chain uses TRBV7-2 and TRBJ2-3, with 7 positions matching TRBD2. The junction had 4 bases not matched to a gene; V was cut back by 6 bases and J by 4 bases. The CDR3 has 13 amino acids. The germline V gene encodes CDR1 SGHTA and CDR2 FQGNSA. CDR3 protein: CASRLGGADTQYF. As DNA, the CDR3 is TGTGCCAGCAGACTGGGGGGGGCAGATACGCAGTATTTT.

This clonotype came up a few times. The chain couples TRBV11-2 to TRBJ1-1; TRBD1 might be the D (5 bases). The CDR3 has 15 residues. V was cut by 2 bases and J by 7 bases, with 17 bases left in between. Germline CDR1 is SGHAT and CDR2 is FQNNGV. The CDR3 loop reads CASSLSGTFAGEAFF. For the CDR3, the DNA is TGTGCCAGCAGCTTAAGTGGGACGTTTGCTGGTGAAGCTTTCTTT.

This clonotype was seen a few times. The chain recombines TRBV7-2 with TRBJ2-3; 8 positions match TRBD1. J lost 0 bases, V lost 8 bases, and 10 bases had no gene match. Germline V gene lookup returns CDR1 SGHTA and CDR2 FQGNSA. This CDR3 is built from 16 residues. The CDR3 DNA reads TGTGCCAGCTCCCCCTACAGGGGGGTGAGCACAGATACGCAGTATTTT. This encodes CASSPYRGVSTDTQYF.

As regards this clonotype: The junction differs from germline at one of its ends, possibly a read error. V and J are TRBV7-2 and TRBJ2-7; D perhaps matches TRBD2 (6 bases). CDR3 size: 12 residues. CDR1 SGHTA and CDR2 FQGNSA come from the germline V gene. Written as DNA, the CDR3 is TGTGCCAGCAGCCCAGGAGGGGCAGGGAAATTTTTC. Translated, it gives CASSPGGAGKFF.

The chain employs TRBV7-9 and TRBJ2-3; TRBD2 matches at 12 bases. Per germline, CDR1 SEHNR and CDR2 FQNEAQ (reference sequence). This CDR3 is 14 amino acids long. The ends lost 5 bases at V and 9 bases at J; junction bases unmatched: 6. CDR3 in amino acids: CASSTGLAGATQYF. DNA of the CDR3: TGTGCCAGCAGCACGGGACTAGCGGGCGCCACGCAGTATTTT.

This clonotype was counted between two and nine times. The genes are TRBV7-8 and TRBJ2-7; perhaps TRBD1 as D (6 bases). From germline, CDR1 is SGHVS and CDR2 FQNEAQ. The CDR3 spans 17 residues. Trimming took 2 bases from V and 2 from J, leaving 19 bases between them. The CDR3 region has the DNA TGTGCCAGCAGCTTAAACCACGGGACACATATCCCCTACGAGCAGTACTTC. Its protein product is CASSLNHGTHIPYEQYF. Full variable domain (missing parts from reference TRBV7-8 and TRBJ2-7): GAGVSQSPRYKVAKRGQDVALRCDPISGHVSLFWYQQALGQGPEFLTYFQNEAQLDKSGLPSDRFFAERPEGSVSTLKIQRTQQEDSAVYLCASSLNHGTHIPYEQYFGPGTRLTVT.

The chain recombines TRBV7-8 with TRBJ1-5; no clear D. The V and J ends lost 2 bases and 3 bases respectively, with 11 bases between them. The CDR3 consists of 15 residues. CDR1 and CDR2 from the germline V gene are SGHVS and FQNEAQ. This CDR3 is CASSLFGRINQPQHF. In DNA form, the CDR3 reads TGTGCCAGCAGCTTATTCGGCAGGATCAATCAGCCCCAGCATTTT.

A few counts support this clonotype. The rearrangement links TRBV15 to TRBJ1-4; 9 nucleotides agree with TRBD1. Germline loops: CDR1 LNHNV, CDR2 YYDKDF (reference sequence). CDR3 length: 15 residues. J lost 5 bases, V lost 5 bases, and 6 bases had no gene match. CDR3: CATSPGTGLNEKLFF. The CDR3 coding sequence is TGTGCCACCAGCCCCGGGACAGGGTTAAATGAAAAACTGTTTTTT.

The rearrangement joins TRBV7-2 to TRBJ2-1; D is possibly TRBD2 (7 bases). V was trimmed by 5 bases and J by 4 bases, leaving 21 bases between them. Germline V gene data show CDR1 as SGHTA and CDR2 as FQGNSA. The CDR3 is 17 residues long. The CDR3 bases are TGTGCCAGCAGCCGGGTGGTATTCGGGGGGCTTTACAATGAGCAGTTCTTC. Translating gives CASSRVVFGGLYNEQFF.

This clonotype was seen at least ten times. The V gene is TRBV7-2, the J gene TRBJ1-3; 7 bases agree with TRBD1. J was trimmed by 2 bases and V by 2 bases; bases with no gene match: 3. The germline V gene has CDR1 SGHTA and CDR2 FQGNSA. The CDR3 totals 15 residues. The CDR3 coding sequence is TGTGCCAGCAGCTTATCTACAGGGGCTGGAAACACCATATATTTT. Amino acids: CASSLSTGAGNTIYF.

This clonotype was counted at least ten times. V gene TRBV7-2 combines with J gene TRBJ2-5, with TRBD1 as a possible D gene (6 bases). There are 15 residues in the CDR3. V was pared by 3 bases and J by 2 bases, with 13 bases between. The germline CDR1 and CDR2 sequences are SGHTA and FQGNSA. The CDR3 is CASSFLLGTQETQYF. CDR3 sequence (DNA): TGTGCCAGCAGCTTTTTACTGGGGACACAAGAGACCCAGTACTTC.

The rearrangement links TRBV4-1 to TRBJ1-5; D is uncertain. V shed 2 bases and J shed 7 bases, with 15 bases lying between them. There are 15 residues in the CDR3. Germline lookup yields CDR1 MGHRA and CDR2 YSYEKL. The CDR3 loop is CASSQTHLAGQPQHF. CDR3 DNA sequence: TGCGCCAGCAGCCAAACTCACCTAGCGGGGCAGCCCCAGCATTTT.

This clonotype has ten or more counts. The CDR3 loop is CASSLVLYNEQFF. CDR3 coding DNA: TGTGCCAGCAGCTTAGTGCTCTACAATGAGCAGTTCTTC. The rearrangement links TRBV7-6 to TRBJ2-1; D ambiguous. V dropped 1 base and J dropped 3 bases, with 4 bases sitting between them. The germline CDR1 and CDR2 sequences are SGHVS and FNYEAQ. The CDR3 is 13 amino acids.